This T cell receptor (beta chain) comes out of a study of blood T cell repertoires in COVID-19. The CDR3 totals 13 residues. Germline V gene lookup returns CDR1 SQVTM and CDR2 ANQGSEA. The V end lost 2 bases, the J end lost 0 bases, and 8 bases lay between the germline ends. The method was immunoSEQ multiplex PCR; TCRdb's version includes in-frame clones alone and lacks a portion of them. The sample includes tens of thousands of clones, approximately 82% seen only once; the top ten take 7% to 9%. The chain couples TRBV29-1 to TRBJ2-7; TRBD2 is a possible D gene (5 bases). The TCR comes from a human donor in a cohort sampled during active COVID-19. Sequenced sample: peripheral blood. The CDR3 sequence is CSVETGNSYEQYF. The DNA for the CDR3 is TGCAGCGTTGAAACGGGGAACTCCTACGAGCAGTACTTC.